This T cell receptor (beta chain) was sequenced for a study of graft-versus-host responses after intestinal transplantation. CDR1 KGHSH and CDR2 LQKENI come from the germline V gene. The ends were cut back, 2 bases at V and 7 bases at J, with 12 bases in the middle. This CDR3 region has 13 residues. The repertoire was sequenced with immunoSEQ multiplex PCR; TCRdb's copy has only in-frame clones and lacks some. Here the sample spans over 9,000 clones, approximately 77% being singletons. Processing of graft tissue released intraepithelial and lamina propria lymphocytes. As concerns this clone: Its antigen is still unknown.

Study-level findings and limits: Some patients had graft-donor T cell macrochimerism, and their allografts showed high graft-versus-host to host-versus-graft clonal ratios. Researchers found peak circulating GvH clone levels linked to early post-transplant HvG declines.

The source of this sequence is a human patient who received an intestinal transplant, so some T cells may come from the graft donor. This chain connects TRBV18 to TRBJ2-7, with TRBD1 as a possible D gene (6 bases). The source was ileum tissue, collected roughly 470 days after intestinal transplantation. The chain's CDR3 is CASSPDRSNEQYF. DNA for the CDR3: TGTGCCAGCTCACCAGACAGGTCGAATGAGCAGTACTTC.